Presented here are 6 T cell receptor beta chains from one specimen sequenced in a study of OX40 agonist ivuxolimab in advanced cancers. Data came from immunoSEQ multiplex PCR; TCRdb stores just in-frame clones and leaves some out. Seen here are under 70,000 clones, roughly 90% observed once, and the top ten hold around 0.63%. The sample consisted of CD4+ or CD8+ T cells sorted from blood, taken in a trial of the OX40 agonist ivuxolimab. These receptors all stem from an adult with an advanced solid tumor such as melanoma, head and neck, liver or kidney cancer.

J is TRBJ2-2 and V is TRBV5-5; D might be TRBD2 (6 bases). This CDR3 has 16 amino acids. Between the trimmed V and J ends, which lost 6 bases and 2 bases, there was a span of 17 bases. CDR1 is SGHKS and CDR2 is YYEKEE in the germline V gene (reference sequence). Here the CDR3 reads CASNNKGLFNTGELFF. The DNA for the CDR3 is TGTGCCAGCAACAATAAGGGACTGTTCAACACCGGGGAGCTGTTTTTT.

The rearrangement uses TRBV15 and TRBJ1-4; D is unresolved. Germline CDR1 reads LNHNV; CDR2 reads YYDKDF (reference sequence). Trimming cost V 4 bases and J 0 bases, with 12 bases left between them. CDR3 size: 16 residues. CDR3 loop: CATSISKIATNEKLFF. The DNA of the CDR3 is TGTGCCACCAGCATTTCAAAGATTGCAACTAATGAAAAACTGTTTTTT.

The rearrangement uses TRBV5-4 and TRBJ1-1; weak D call: TRBD1 (6 bases). With 4 bases removed from V and 6 bases from J, the gap between germline ends came to 16 bases. The germline gives CDR1 SGHNT, CDR2 YYREEE (reference sequence). The CDR3 is 14 amino acids. The CDR3 coding sequence is TGTGCCAGCAGCCCTAGACAGGTTTCTCCTGAAGCTTTCTTT. This encodes CASSPRQVSPEAFF.

The chain uses TRBV9 and TRBJ2-3, with 8 bases that match TRBD2. The CDR3 has 20 residues. V shed 3 bases and J 0 bases; nucleotides not matched to a gene: 18. The germline V gene has CDR1 SGDLS and CDR2 YYNGEE. Here the CDR3 DNA reads TGTGCCAGCAGCGGACGTGCTTACGGGGGGGGAGTAGCTAGCACAGATACGCAGTATTTT. This encodes CASSGRAYGGGVASTDTQYF.

This chain links TRBV6-1 with TRBJ2-2; D ambiguous. V was pared by 8 bases and J by 1 base, with 8 bases between. The length of the CDR3 is 13 residues. Per germline, CDR1 MNHNS and CDR2 SASEGT. CDR3 residues: CASHLRNTGELFF. For the CDR3, the DNA is TGTGCCAGCCATCTCCGGAACACCGGGGAGCTGTTTTTT.

This clone has more than one count but fewer than ten. The chain recombines TRBV5-1 with TRBJ2-7, with D perhaps matching TRBD1 (5 bases). The CDR3 spans 15 residues. Germline CDR1 reads SGHRS; CDR2 reads YFSETQ. Trimming took off 0 bases at V and 4 bases at J, with 14 bases between the two ends. In nucleotides, the CDR3 is TGCGCCAGCAGCTTGGCGGGCAGGGCCGATTACGAGCAGTACTTC. Protein: CASSLAGRADYEQYF.